By share of the sample, the clone carrying this T cell receptor beta chain is medium-sized. The data originate from a study of OX40 agonist ivuxolimab in advanced cancers. The wider study: Participants, roughly 80% male, averaged 60 years of age, ranging from about 20 to 79.

Method: immunoSEQ multiplex PCR; TCRdb's copy keeps in-frame clones and lacks some. The sample gives tens of thousands of clones, around 73% of which show up once; roughly 18% is in the top ten. The sequence was collected from an adult with an advanced solid tumor such as melanoma, head and neck, liver or kidney cancer. Sequencing was performed on CD4+ or CD8+ T cells sorted from blood, taken in a trial of the OX40 agonist ivuxolimab.

DNA of the CDR3: TGCGCCAGCAGCTTGTACGGGAGCCCTGAGGGTGAGCAGTTCTTC. Translation gives CASSLYGSPEGEQFF. The V call is TRBV5-1, the J call TRBJ2-1, with a possible D match to TRBD2 (6 bases). This CDR3 has 15 amino acids. The germline V gene has CDR1 SGHRS and CDR2 YFSETQ. With 1 base removed from V and 9 bases from J, the gap between germline ends came to 17 bases.